This is a list of T cell receptor beta chains from one sample in a study of control samples from healthy donors and cancer patients. The data were produced by immunoSEQ multiplex PCR, yet TCRdb's version contains in-frame clones alone and is incomplete. The data contain 70,000 or so clones, 75% to 90% of them seen just once; the ten biggest clones take up 2.5% to 3.5%. Sample: PBMCs. All receptors derive from a woman in her 50s with lung cancer. The CDR3 runs from the conserved cysteine through the conserved F or W. Fields, in order: clone size, V gene, J gene, D gene, CDR3 protein, CDR3 DNA. D genes are given only for firm matches. Expanded clones are given a class, and other clones once, few, many or no size at all.

>.|TRBV9|TRBJ1-1|.
CASSVSGRVNTEAFF
TGTGCCAGCAGCGTATCGGGCAGGGTGAACACTGAAGCTTTCTTT
>.|TRBV2|TRBJ1-6|.
CASSERGKYNSPPHF
TGTGCCAGCAGTGAAAGGGGGAAGTATAATTCACCCCCCCACTTT
>.|TRBV4-2|TRBJ2-5|TRBD1
CASSQDWGGQGQETQYF
TGTGCCAGCAGCCAAGATTGGGGGGGACAGGGACAAGAGACCCAGTACTTC
>.|TRBV5-1|TRBJ1-1|.
CASSFAGEAFF
TGCGCCAGCAGCTTCGCGGGAGAAGCTTTCTTT
>.|TRBV11-2|TRBJ1-3|.
CASSLESRGNTIYF
TGTGCCAGCAGCTTAGAATCTAGAGGAAACACCATATATTTT
>.|TRBV29-1|TRBJ1-1|.
CSVDRGGTEAFF
TGCAGCGTTGACCGCGGAGGGACTGAAGCTTTCTTT
>.|TRBV6-5|TRBJ1-1|TRBD1
CASSTGQSEPEAFF
TGTGCCAGCAGCACGGGACAGTCTGAACCCGAAGCTTTCTTT
>.|TRBV7-9|TRBJ1-2|.
CASSLGQDLNYGYTF
TGTGCCAGCAGCTTAGGACAGGACCTTAACTATGGCTACACCTTC
>.|TRBV18|TRBJ1-1|.
CASSYSDSNTEAFF
TGTGCCAGCTCATACAGCGATTCGAACACTGAAGCTTTCTTT
>once|TRBV7-8|TRBJ1-1|.
CASSLRTGGAFF
TGTGCCAGCAGCCTTAGAACAGGTGGAGCTTTCTTT
>.|TRBV28|TRBJ2-1|.
CASSFIEGFNEQFF
TGTGCCAGCAGTTTTATAGAGGGTTTCAATGAGCAGTTCTTC
>.|TRBV2|TRBJ1-2|.
CASSEVAGSGYTF
TGTGCCAGCAGTGAAGTGGCAGGAAGCGGCTACACCTTC
>few|TRBV5-4|TRBJ1-1|.
CASSLANTEAFF
TGTGCCAGCAGCTTGGCGAACACTGAAGCTTTCTTT
>.|TRBV3-1/TRBV3-2|TRBJ1-6|.
CASSQGLTGQENNSPLHF
TGTGCCAGCAGCCAAGGGCTCACTGGGCAAGAGAATAATTCACCCCTCCACTTT
>.|TRBV4-1|TRBJ2-3|TRBD1
CASSLGQVSTDTQYF
TGCGCCAGCAGCCTAGGACAGGTCAGCACAGATACGCAGTATTTT
>once|TRBV2|TRBJ1-5|TRBD1
CASSESTGDNQPQHF
TGTGCCAGCAGTGAAAGCACAGGGGACAATCAGCCCCAGCATTTT
>.|TRBV2|TRBJ1-2|.
CASSLGESGYTF
TGTGCCAGCAGTTTAGGTGAAAGTGGCTACACCTTC
>.|TRBV6-5|TRBJ1-1|.
CASSYSTVNTEAFF
TGTGCCAGCAGTTACTCGACCGTGAACACTGAAGCTTTCTTT
>.|TRBV18|TRBJ1-4|TRBD1
CASSPRQGATNEKLFF
TGTGCCAGCTCTCCGAGACAGGGTGCAACTAATGAAAAACTGTTTTTT
>few|TRBV5-1|TRBJ1-6|.
CASSLGRTSSYNSPLHF
TGCGCCAGCAGCTTGGGGCGGACGAGCTCCTATAATTCACCCCTCCACTTT